One and the same sample provided the 26 T cell receptor beta chains below, sequenced in a study of cytomegalovirus exposure and HLA in healthy donors. The PCR used 60 Vbeta and 13 Jbeta primers. Profiling relied on immunoSEQ multiplex PCR, and the TCRdb table lists in-frame clones only, not all of them. The sample holds 150,000 to 200,000 clones; 60% to 85% are singletons and the top ten take roughly 7.5%. Sequencing was carried out using PBMCs. The source of these receptors is a male donor in good health and CMV-seropositive.

The chain carries TRBV18 and TRBJ2-7, with 8 bases fitting TRBD2. The ends lost 6 bases at V and 0 bases at J; junction bases unmatched: 4. CDR1 and CDR2 (germline): KGHSH, LQKENI. The CDR3 consists of 14 residues. The CDR3 DNA reads as TGTGCCAGCTCGATAGCGGGGAGCTCCTACGAGCAGTACTTC. Protein: CASSIAGSSYEQYF.

V usage is TRBV18 and J usage is TRBJ1-3; D perhaps matches TRBD1 (5 bases). This CDR3 is 20 amino acids long. Germline V CDR1 and CDR2: KGHSH, LQKENI. V lost 4 bases and J lost 0, with 25 bases in between. The CDR3 region is CASSLRFSVGQESSGNTIYF. As DNA, the CDR3 is TGTGCCAGCTCACTACGATTTTCCGTGGGGCAGGAAAGCTCTGGAAACACCATATATTTT.

This clone showed up just a few times. The chain's CDR3 is CATREKRTGGREQYF. CDR3 coding DNA: TGTGCCACCAGGGAGAAAAGGACAGGGGGCCGCGAGCAGTACTTC. V is TRBV6-1 and J is TRBJ2-7; 11 positions agree with TRBD1. Germline trimming cut 10 bases from V and 6 bases from J; bases unmatched to any gene: 14. Germline V gene sequence: CDR1 MNHNS, CDR2 SASEGT. The CDR3 totals 15 residues.

This chain joins TRBV27 and TRBJ2-1; 7 bases are shared with TRBD1. V lost 3 bases, J lost 4 bases, and 12 bases stayed unmatched. Per the germline V gene, CDR1 is MNHEY and CDR2 is SMNVEV (reference sequence). The CDR3 totals 17 residues. CDR3 DNA sequence: TGTGCCAGCAGTTTCCCCGCAGGGGGAGAGAAGTACAATGAGCAGTTCTTC. Its protein is CASSFPAGGEKYNEQFF.

This chain links TRBV5-4 with TRBJ2-3; D is perhaps TRBD2 (7 bases). This CDR3 has 15 amino acids. Trimming removed 2 bases at V and 5 bases at J, with 15 bases between. The germline gives CDR1 SGHNT, CDR2 YYREEE (reference sequence). The CDR3 DNA is TGTGCCAGCAGCTTCCTAGGGGGGGCCGTAGATACGCAGTATTTT. Its translation: CASSFLGGAVDTQYF.

This chain joins TRBV5-4 and TRBJ2-5; 8 bases map to TRBD2. The J segment lost 5 bases and the V segment lost 1 base, leaving 4 bases of the junction unmatched. Germline CDR1 and CDR2: SGHNT and YYREEE (reference sequence). The CDR3 loop spans 14 amino acids. For the CDR3, the DNA is TGTGCCAGCAGCTTGAGCGGGGGCTGGGAGACCCAGTACTTC. Amino acids: CASSLSGGWETQYF.

This clone has more than one count but fewer than ten. CDR3 nucleotide sequence: TGCGCCAGCAGCCAAGTAGGACAGAGTTCCTACGAGCAGTACTTC. Its translation: CASSQVGQSSYEQYF. The V call is TRBV4-1, the J call TRBJ2-7, with D tentatively TRBD1 (6 bases). The CDR3 consists of 15 residues. From germline, CDR1 is MGHRA and CDR2 YSYEKL. Trimming shortened V by 1 base and J by 1 base, and 11 bases separated the two germline ends.

This chain connects TRBV13 to TRBJ1-2, with 7 bases fitting TRBD1. Germline-derived CDR1 and CDR2 are PRHDT and FYEKMQ (reference sequence). Trimming at V came to 5 bases and at J to 8 bases, leaving 2 bases not matched to a gene. This CDR3 spans 11 amino acids. CDR3 residues: CASSGGGGYTF. DNA of the CDR3: TGTGCCAGCAGCGGAGGGGGCGGCTACACCTTC.

This chain joins TRBV5-6 and TRBJ2-1; 9 nucleotides line up with TRBD2. Germline V gives CDR1 SGHDT, CDR2 YYEEEE. CDR3 length: 15 amino acids. V trimming: 1 base; J trimming: 9 bases; junction bases outside the gene matches: 8. The CDR3: CASSLYPGTSCEQFF. The CDR3 nucleotides read TGTGCCAGCAGCTTGTACCCCGGGACTAGCTGTGAGCAGTTCTTC. Full variable domain (rest looked up from reference TRBV5-6 and TRBJ2-1): DAGVTQSPTHLIKTRGQQVTLRCSPKSGHDTVSWYQQALGQGPQFIFQYYEEEERQRGNFPDRFSGHQFPNYSSELNVNALLLGDSALYLCASSLYPGTSCEQFFGPGTRLTVL.

This clone was detected once. V usage is TRBV7-2 and J usage is TRBJ2-1; D is perhaps TRBD2 (5 bases). Trimming removed 5 bases from V and 2 bases from J, with 19 bases in between. Germline loops: CDR1 SGHTA, CDR2 FQGNSA. The CDR3 length is 17 residues. The CDR3 bases are TGTGCCAGCAGCCGTCTCACAGTAGCGTATACCTACAATGAGCAGTTCTTC. This gives the protein CASSRLTVAYTYNEQFF.

The V gene is TRBV2, the J gene TRBJ1-2, with TRBD1 as a possible D gene (5 bases). Germline-derived CDR1 and CDR2 are SNHLY and FYNNEI. V lost 3 bases, J lost 4 bases, and 15 bases lay in between. This CDR3 has 15 amino acids. The CDR3 sequence is CASSDWGHKGYGYTF. CDR3 nucleotides: TGTGCCAGCAGTGATTGGGGCCACAAGGGCTATGGCTACACCTTC.

The V and J genes are TRBV4-2 and TRBJ2-1; D may be TRBD2 (5 bases). CDR1 is LGHNA and CDR2 is YNFKEQ in the germline V gene. This CDR3 has 19 residues. V gave up 0 bases and J gave up 3 bases, with 21 bases separating them. CDR3 protein: CASSQEQLSGGRLYNEQFF. DNA of the CDR3: TGTGCCAGCAGCCAAGAACAACTAAGCGGTGGGAGACTCTACAATGAGCAGTTCTTC.

This chain's CDR3 is CASSPQGGTLHF. The CDR3 nucleotides are TGTGCCAGCAGTCCACAGGGAGGGACCCTCCACTTT. V usage is TRBV2 and J usage is TRBJ1-6; TRBD1 might be the D (6 bases). Germline CDR1 is SNHLY and CDR2 is FYNNEI. V dropped 5 bases and J dropped 14 bases, with 13 bases sitting between them. The CDR3 runs 12 residues.

The gene calls are TRBV11-1 and TRBJ2-1; 7 nucleotides align to TRBD2. With V trimmed by 5 bases and J by 10 bases, 8 bases remained unmatched. The CDR3 is made up of 13 amino acids. Germline V gene sequence: CDR1 SGHAT, CDR2 FQDESV (reference sequence). The CDR3, as DNA: TGTGCCAGCAGCCACGGGACCGGGGGGGAGCAGTTCTTC. Translated, it gives CASSHGTGGEQFF.

The count of this clone is one. CDR3 DNA sequence: TGTGCCAGCAGTTCCTCAGCGGGGCGGGAGACCCAGTACTTC. Protein: CASSSSAGRETQYF. The chain links TRBV6-6 to TRBJ2-5, with TRBD2 identical over 7 bases. The J segment lost 5 bases and the V segment lost 4 bases, leaving 7 bases of the junction unmatched. Looked up from germline, CDR1 is MNHNY and CDR2 is SVGAGI (reference sequence). The CDR3 length is 14 residues.

This chain connects TRBV5-6 to TRBJ1-1, with 7 nucleotides matching TRBD1. The CDR3 consists of 15 residues. CDR1 is SGHDT and CDR2 is YYEEEE in the germline V gene. Trimming took 4 bases from V and 6 from J; bases not matched to a gene: 12. The CDR3 reads CASSLADRESPEAFF. The CDR3 DNA is TGTGCCAGCAGCCTGGCCGACAGGGAAAGTCCTGAAGCTTTCTTT.

V is TRBV4-1 and J is TRBJ1-2; D remains unclear. Germline V gives CDR1 MGHRA, CDR2 YSYEKL. Deletions cut 1 base from V and 4 bases from J, with 19 bases between. The CDR3 totals 17 residues. The CDR3 protein is CASSQGLGIRRVYGYTF. The DNA for the CDR3 is TGCGCCAGCAGCCAAGGACTAGGTATTAGGCGGGTCTATGGCTACACCTTC.

The chain carries TRBV6-1 and TRBJ1-2, with TRBD1 as a possible D gene (5 bases). Germline CDR1 is MNHNS and CDR2 is SASEGT. The ends were cut back, 2 bases at V and 3 bases at J, with 10 bases in the middle. The length of the CDR3 is 14 residues. The CDR3 region has the DNA TGTGCCAGCAGTGAAATAGGGGCGGACTATGGCTACACCTTC. This codes for CASSEIGADYGYTF.

This chain joins TRBV11-2 and TRBJ2-7, with D unclear. CDR3 length: 13 amino acids. CDR1 and CDR2 (germline): SGHAT, FQNNGV. Trimming took 1 base from V and 4 from J, leaving 8 bases between them. The CDR3 DNA reads TGTGCCAGCAGCTTAGGTCGGGTGTACGAGCAGTACTTC. Its protein is CASSLGRVYEQYF.

This clone was picked up a small number of times. J is TRBJ1-3 and V is TRBV7-3; D is ambiguous. Germline V gene sequence: CDR1 SGHTA, CDR2 FQGTGA. The ends were cut back, 0 bases at V and 4 bases at J, with 10 bases in the middle. The CDR3 consists of 15 residues. The DNA for the CDR3 is TGTGCCAGCAGCTTAACGCCTAGTTCGGGAAACACCATATATTTT. Translated, it gives CASSLTPSSGNTIYF.

The V gene is TRBV4-1, the J gene TRBJ1-1, with 9 bases identical to TRBD1. This CDR3 is 18 amino acids long. V lost 3 bases, J lost 3 bases, and 14 bases stayed unmatched. Per the germline V gene, CDR1 is MGHRA and CDR2 is YSYEKL. The DNA of the CDR3 is TGCGCCAGCAGCCAGGTACAGGGGGCACACCCGAGGGACACTGAAGCTTTCTTT. Protein product: CASSQVQGAHPRDTEAFF.

This clone was counted only a few times. One junction end disagrees with the germline gene, perhaps due to a read error. The rearrangement joins TRBV13 to TRBJ2-2; the match to TRBD2 covers 7 bases. Germline V gene sequence: CDR1 PRHDT, CDR2 FYEKMQ (reference sequence). This CDR3 has 18 residues. The CDR3 DNA sequence: TGTGCCAGCAGCTTATTATCGCCCATTTACGGGGGGACCGTGGAGCTGTTTTTT. This encodes CASSLLSPIYGGTVELFF.

The chain recombines TRBV4-1 with TRBJ2-2, with TRBD1 matching 8 bases. This CDR3 comprises 15 residues. The junction had 8 bases not matched to a gene; V was cut back by 4 bases and J by 7 bases. Germline CDR1 reads MGHRA; CDR2 reads YSYEKL. Here the CDR3 DNA reads TGCGCCAGCAGCCGATCAGGGGGCGGAGGCGGGGAGCTGTTTTTT. Translating gives CASSRSGGGGGELFF.

The chain is built from TRBV2 and TRBJ1-2, with D perhaps matching TRBD1 (6 bases). The CDR3 is 14 amino acids. The V end lost 2 bases, the J end lost 4 bases, and 11 bases lay between the germline ends. The germline V gene encodes CDR1 SNHLY and CDR2 FYNNEI. CDR3 in amino acids: CASSETGLGYGYTF. DNA for the CDR3: TGTGCCAGCAGTGAAACAGGGCTTGGCTATGGCTACACCTTC.

This rearrangement joins TRBV7-2 to TRBJ2-7, with TRBD1 matching 10 bases. After removal of 5 bases from V and 6 bases from J, the junction contained 10 bases not matched to a gene. Germline assignment: CDR1 SGHTA and CDR2 FQGNSA. The CDR3 is made up of 15 amino acids. The CDR3 region is CASSPRQGAGGEQYF. CDR3 DNA sequence: TGTGCCAGCAGCCCCCGACAGGGGGCGGGAGGCGAGCAGTACTTC.

The chain employs TRBV2 and TRBJ1-2, with 8 bases identical to TRBD1. The germline V gene encodes CDR1 SNHLY and CDR2 FYNNEI. CDR3 length equals 15 residues. Trimming at V came to 5 bases and at J to 3 bases, leaving 8 bases not matched to a gene. The CDR3 loop reads CASSLDRGFDYGYTF. The CDR3 nucleotides read TGTGCCAGCAGTCTCGACAGGGGCTTTGACTATGGCTACACCTTC.